A single sample gave rise to the 3 T cell receptor beta chains below, sequenced in a study of T-cell reconstitution after alpha-beta-depleted transplantation in children. TCRbeta library preparation incorporated unique molecular identifiers. TCRdb re-called the PCR reads through MiXCR, storing one row per CDR3 protein. The data contain some 390,000 distinct CDR3 sequences, over 20% of them singletons. The material sequenced was PBMCs from the stem cell graft donor, taken from the stem cell graft. The receptor set was obtained from a human donor who donated a stem cell graft to a child with acute myeloid leukemia.

Ten or more counts support this clonotype. This chain connects TRBV20-1 to TRBJ2-1, with D tentatively TRBD1 (6 bases). V was pared by 5 bases and J by 5 bases, with 13 bases between. The CDR3 loop spans 13 amino acids. Per germline, CDR1 DFQATT and CDR2 SNEGSKA (reference sequence). The CDR3 loop reads CSAQAGVHNEQFF. In nucleotides, the CDR3 is TGCAGTGCTCAGGCAGGGGTCCACAATGAGCAGTTCTTC.

This clonotype was observed a few times. This chain joins TRBV20-1 and TRBJ1-5; 7 bases agree with TRBD1. Trimming removed 0 bases from V and 0 bases from J; junction bases left unmatched: 8. Germline V lookup: CDR1 DFQATT, CDR2 SNEGSKA (reference sequence). The CDR3 is made up of 17 amino acids. In nucleotides, the CDR3 is TGCAGTGCTAGAGACCGACAGGGTCTATATAGCAATCAGCCCCAGCATTTT. It specifies CSARDRQGLYSNQPQHF.

This clonotype was found many times. This chain uses TRBV20-1 with TRBJ2-1; D is ambiguous. Trimming removed 3 bases at V and 4 bases at J, with 16 bases between. The germline V gene has CDR1 DFQATT and CDR2 SNEGSKA (reference sequence). This CDR3 is built from 15 residues. The CDR3 loop reads CSASLKGMLYNEQFF. The CDR3 DNA is TGCAGTGCTAGTCTTAAAGGGATGTTATACAATGAGCAGTTCTTC.